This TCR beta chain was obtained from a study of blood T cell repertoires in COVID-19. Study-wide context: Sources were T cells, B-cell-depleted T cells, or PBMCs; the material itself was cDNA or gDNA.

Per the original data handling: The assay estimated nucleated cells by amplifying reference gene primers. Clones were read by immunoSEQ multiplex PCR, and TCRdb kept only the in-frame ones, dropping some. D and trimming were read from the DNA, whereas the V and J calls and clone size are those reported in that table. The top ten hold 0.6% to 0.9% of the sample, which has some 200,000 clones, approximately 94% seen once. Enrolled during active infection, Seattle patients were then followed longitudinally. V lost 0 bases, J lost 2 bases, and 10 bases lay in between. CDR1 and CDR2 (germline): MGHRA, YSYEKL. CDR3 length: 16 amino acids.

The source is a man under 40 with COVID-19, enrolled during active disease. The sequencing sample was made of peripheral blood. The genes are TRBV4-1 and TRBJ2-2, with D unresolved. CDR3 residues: CASSQEVAANTGELFF. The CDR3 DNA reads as TGCGCCAGCAGCCAAGAGGTGGCGGCCAACACCGGGGAGCTGTTTTTT.